These T cell receptor gamma chains were read from a single sample in a study of Vδ1+ human thymocytes. TCRdb re-identified clones in the multiplex PCR reads via CATT. Here the sample spans 36,000 or so gamma-chain clones, 20% to 25% being singletons. The sequencing input was Vdelta1+ gamma-delta thymocytes from the thymus. The source of these receptors is a girl under three years old who had congenital heart surgery. CDR3s include the opening cysteine and the closing phenylalanine or tryptophan. Clone sizes are given selectively: once, few, many, or a class where the clone is expanded.

J,size,V,CDR3,DNA
TRGJ1/TRGJ2,medium-sized,TRGV3,CATWDRRSYKKLF,TGTGCCACCTGGGACAGGCGGAGTTATAAGAAACTCTTT
TRGJ1/TRGJ2,medium-sized,TRGV3,CATWDRLEKLF,TGTGCCACCTGGGACAGGCTGGAGAAACTCTTT
TRGJ1/TRGJ2,.,TRGV3,CATWDRQGYKKLF,TGTGCCACCTGGGACAGGCAGGGCTATAAGAAACTCTTT
TRGJP2,few,TRGV9,CALWEVRDWIKTF,TGTGCCTTGTGGGAGGTGCGGGATTGGATCAAGACGTTT
TRGJ1/TRGJ2,few,TRGV4,CATWDSVGYYKKLF,TGTGCCACCTGGGACTCTGTGGGGTATTATAAGAAACTCTTT
TRGJ1/TRGJ2,few,TRGV5,CATWDSINKKLF,TGTGCCACCTGGGACAGCATAAATAAGAAACTCTTT
TRGJ1/TRGJ2,.,TRGV2,CATWDPFPYKKLF,TGTGCCACCTGGGACCCCTTTCCTTATAAGAAACTCTTT
TRGJP2,.,TRGV2,CATWGGRDWIKTF,TGTGCCACCTGGGGGGGTAGGGATTGGATCAAGACGTTT
TRGJP1,few,TRGV8,CATCWFKIF,TGTGCCACCTGTTGGTTCAAGATATTT
TRGJ1/TRGJ2,.,TRGV4,CATWAKVGYKKLF,TGTGCCACCTGGGCCAAGGTGGGATATAAGAAACTCTTT
TRGJ1/TRGJ2,few,TRGV2,CATWDGFGYYKKLF,TGTGCCACCTGGGACGGTTTCGGTTATTATAAGAAACTCTTT
TRGJP2,.,TRGV2,CATWDGPGRGDWIKTF,TGTGCCACCTGGGACGGGCCTGGCCGAGGGGATTGGATCAAGACGTTT
TRGJP2,.,TRGV3,CATWDRAADSDWIKTF,TGTGCCACCTGGGACAGGGCGGCGGATAGTGATTGGATCAAGACGTTT
TRGJP2,.,TRGV2,CATWDQNRNKGSDWIKTF,TGTGCCACCTGGGATCAGAATCGGAATAAGGGTAGTGATTGGATCAAGACGTTT
TRGJ1/TRGJ2,.,TRGV9,CALWEAPGKKLF,TGTGCCTTGTGGGAGGCCCCTGGGAAGAAACTCTTT
TRGJ1/TRGJ2,.,TRGV3,CATWPNKKLF,TGTGCCACCTGGCCAAATAAGAAACTCTTT
TRGJ1/TRGJ2,few,TRGV2,CATWDGLLDKKLF,TGTGCCACCTGGGACGGGCTTCTAGATAAGAAACTCTTT